The following is a T cell receptor (beta chain) sequence with its context. Other DNA sequences in this sample translate to the same CDR3. Data came from immunoSEQ multiplex PCR; TCRdb stores just in-frame clones and leaves some out. The table lists 2,500,000 or so clones, 85% to 95% of them singletons. This sample is drawn from a study of shared clonotypes between healthy human individuals. The CDR3 totals 15 residues. V dropped 0 bases and J dropped 2 bases, with 9 bases sitting between them. Germline V lookup: CDR1 SGHRS, CDR2 YFSETQ. Sequenced sample: naive CD4+ T cells sorted from blood. Subset indicated: CD45RA+ positively selected. The chain joins TRBV5-1 to TRBJ1-3; possibly TRBD1 for D (6 bases). The receptor's source is a man between 18 and 29 years old in good health. CDR3 residues: CASSLAGGPGNTIYF. The CDR3 nucleotides read TGCGCCAGCAGCTTGGCTGGGGGCCCTGGAAACACCATATATTTT.